This T cell receptor beta chain was recovered during a study of radiation and T cells in renal cell carcinoma. Treatment meaning: treatment-naive control, cytoreductive nephrectomy. V was clipped by 3 bases and J by 0 bases; unmatched bases: 9. Germline CDR1 reads MNHEY; CDR2 reads SMNVEV (reference sequence). The CDR3 covers 17 residues. Repertoires were generated with immunoSEQ multiplex PCR, while TCRdb's copy carries only in-frame clones and drops some. The sample lists about 24,000 clones; 55% to 70% were seen once. The input for sequencing was tumor tissue, taken from a patient whose treatment was nephrectomy without radiotherapy. The J gene is TRBJ1-1, the V gene TRBV27; 8 bases fit TRBD1. This clonotype originated in a middle-aged man with renal cell carcinoma. The CDR3 coding sequence is TGTGCCAGCAGTTTGATAATGGGACAGGTCATGAACACTGAAGCTTTCTTT. Protein product: CASSLIMGQVMNTEAFF.